Listed below are T cell receptor beta chains from one sample, sequenced in a study of liver allograft versus peripheral blood T cells. TCRdb itself ran the reads through MiXCR, one entry per CDR3 protein. There are 3,000 or so distinct CDR3 sequences in the sample; more than 15% occur only once, and approximately 6.3% lies in the top ten. These receptors originate from a human patient who had a liver transplant. Certain T cells may be donor cells from the graft. CDR3s include the opening cysteine and the closing phenylalanine or tryptophan. A D gene is named only where the DNA matches it firmly. Rows give clone size only sometimes, using once, few, many, or a class for an expanded clone.

j_call v_call d_call clone_size cdr3_nt cdr3_aa
TRBJ1-5 TRBV18 TRBD1 medium-sized TGTGCCAGCTCAGCGGACAGGGATGCTCAGCCCCAGCATTTT CASSADRDAQPQHF
TRBJ2-5 TRBV30 - - TGTGCCTGGAGTGTAGTGGGTGGTAGGGAGACCCAGTACTTC CAWSVVGGRETQYF
TRBJ2-5 TRBV5-4 - few TGTGCCAGCAGCGCTCTCCTTGGGGGACAAGAGACCCAGTACTTC CASSALLGGQETQYF
TRBJ1-5 TRBV12-3/TRBV12-4 - medium-sized TGTGCCAGCAGTCCGGGCGGACTGGCCCATCAGCCCCAGCATTTT CASSPGGLAHQPQHF
TRBJ2-3 TRBV24-1 - medium-sized TGTGCCACCAGTGATTTAGGAGACAGCACAGATACGCAGTATTTT CATSDLGDSTDTQYF
TRBJ2-1 TRBV24-1 TRBD2 - TGTGCCACCAGTGATTTTCCGGGGGGGAAGGGTGAGCAGTTCTTC CATSDFPGGKGEQFF
TRBJ2-3 TRBV29-1 - medium-sized TGCAGCGCTGGGACCGAGAGAGATACGCAGTATTTT CSAGTERDTQYF
TRBJ2-1 TRBV30 TRBD2 medium-sized TGTGCCTGGAGCGTGGGGACTAGCGGTTTCTCCTACAATGAGCAGTTCTTC CAWSVGTSGFSYNEQFF
TRBJ2-3 TRBV3-1 - - TGTGCCAGCAGCCAAGTTAGAGATACGCAGTATTTT CASSQVRDTQYF
TRBJ1-1 TRBV18 - few TGTGCCAGCTCACCAGGGGAATCCACTGAAGCTTTCTTT CASSPGESTEAFF
TRBJ1-3 TRBV20-1 TRBD1 medium-sized TGCAGTGCTAGAGCGGGACAGGGGGCTTCTGGAAACACCATATATTTT CSARAGQGASGNTIYF
TRBJ1-2 TRBV18 - - TGTGCCAGCTCACCAGACAATAACTATGGCTACACCTTC CASSPDNNYGYTF
TRBJ2-4 TRBV28 TRBD2 medium-sized TGTGCCAGCACTCTGACTAGCGGGAGGGCCCAGGCCATTCAGTACTTC CASTLTSGRAQAIQYF
TRBJ2-5 TRBV27 TRBD1 medium-sized TGTGCCAGTAGAGCTGACAGGGCAGTAGAGACCCAGTACTTC CASRADRAVETQYF
TRBJ2-1 TRBV10-3 - medium-sized TGTGCCATCCAGAAACCTAGTGGGGGGCCTAGGGACAATGAGCAGTTCTTC CAIQKPSGGPRDNEQFF
TRBJ2-5 TRBV20-1 TRBD2 medium-sized TGCAGTGCTCACGGGACTAGCGGGGACCCCCAAGAGACCCAGTACTTC CSAHGTSGDPQETQYF
TRBJ2-3 TRBV12-3/TRBV12-4 TRBD2 few TGTGCCAGCAGTTTCCCTGGACTAGCGGGAGATACAGATACGCAGTATTTT CASSFPGLAGDTDTQYF
TRBJ2-5 TRBV18 - - TGTGCCAGCTCGCCACCTACGGGGGGCTTCCAAGAGACCCAGTACTTC CASSPPTGGFQETQYF
TRBJ2-2 TRBV6-5 - medium-sized TGTGCCAGCCGCTGGGGGCGGACCGGGGAGCTGTTTTTT CASRWGRTGELFF
TRBJ2-4 TRBV6-5 - medium-sized TGTGCCAGCAGCCCCGGTACAGTTATAGCCAAAAACATTCAGTACTTC CASSPGTVIAKNIQYF
TRBJ2-6 TRBV19 - large TGTGCCAGTACGGCAGGGCCCTCTGGGGCCAACGTCCTGACTTTC CASTAGPSGANVLTF
TRBJ1-6 TRBV30 TRBD1 medium-sized TGTGCCTGGGGACAGGGTAATAATTCACCCCTCCACTTT CAWGQGNNSPLHF
TRBJ1-4 TRBV18 TRBD1 large TGTGCCAGCTCTGCCCGGACAGGAGCTAATGAAAAACTGTTTTTT CASSARTGANEKLFF
TRBJ1-3 TRBV19 - medium-sized TGTGCCAGTAGTATGGTTAACCGGGTAACCTCTGGAAACACCATATATTTT CASSMVNRVTSGNTIYF
TRBJ2-1 TRBV3-1 - few TGTGCCAGCAGGGGGTCCTCTGAGCAGTTCTTC CASRGSSEQFF